Listed below are T cell receptor beta chains from one sample, sequenced in a study of CD8 T cells in Susac syndrome. TCRdb reprocessed the immunoSEQ multiplex PCR reads with MiXCR, giving one entry per CDR3 protein. The data hold approximately 120,000 distinct CDR3 sequences, with about nine tenths observed a single time. Sequenced: CD8+ T cells from PBMCs. Receptors originate from a human donor in good health. CDR3s leave out the opening cysteine and the closing phenylalanine or tryptophan.

TRBV3-1,ASSDSRTRNTEAF
TRBV7-9,ASGSYTEAF
TRBV7-8,ASSLVAMIYSETQY
TRBV11-2,ASSLEPSSVHNEQF
TRBV7-8,ASNPSRGFYNSPLH
TRBV18,ASSPGTQETQY
TRBV12-3/TRBV12-4,ASSPTAANEQY
TRBV2,ASSGQGGTEAF
TRBV11-1,ASSSPAKGESSGELF
TRBV2,ASSRGIAGGPDTQY
TRBV3-1,ASSPTSGIYEQY
TRBV5-1,ASLGGGQNGYT
TRBV5-1,ASSIRQGNTEAF